This T cell receptor beta chain was recorded in a study of T cells in Graves' hyperthyroidism and ophthalmopathy. Findings and caveats of the study: Blood samples included most of the expanded thyroid clonotypes exceeding 0.001.

V was pared by 0 bases and J by 2 bases, with 14 bases between. Germline CDR1 reads SGHTS; CDR2 reads YDEGEE. The CDR3 is 16 residues long. It was RNA transcripts that yielded the amplified TCR beta CDR3 regions. First-round RT-PCR targeting the TCR CDR3 was performed with the HTBI primer set. TCRdb reanalysed the multiplex PCR reads using MiXCR and keeps one entry per CDR3 protein. The table lists hundreds of thousands of distinct CDR3 sequences, roughly 15% of them singletons. In the case of this clonotype: Its antigen is still unknown.

What was sequenced was blood. The clonotype originates from a man between 18 and 35 years old with Graves' ophthalmopathy. The gene calls are TRBV5-8 and TRBJ2-5; D is perhaps TRBD1 (6 bases). CDR3 in DNA: TGTGCCAGCAGCTTGGGTACAGGGACGAGTCAAGAGACCCAGTACTTC. Amino acids: CASSLGTGTSQETQYF.